This record looks at one T cell receptor (beta chain) sequence and its context. Profiling relied on immunoSEQ multiplex PCR, and the TCRdb table lists in-frame clones only, not all of them. This sample has some 260,000 clones, with approximately 90% found just once. These data come from a study of blood T cell repertoires in COVID-19. For recovered donors of Cohort 3, there were two negative PCRs, clearance, or symptom resolution. The receptor was derived from a man aged 35 to 55 who had recovered from COVID-19. The sample comprised PBMCs or T cells enriched from blood (not recorded which).

CDR3 protein: CASSESFGGSYEQYF. CDR3 nucleotides: TGTGCCAGCAGTGAATCATTCGGAGGGTCGTACGAGCAGTACTTC. This chain connects TRBV25-1 to TRBJ2-7; D is perhaps TRBD2 (6 bases). Germline V gives CDR1 MGHDK, CDR2 SYGVNS. Trimming shortened V by 1 base and J by 4 bases, and 14 bases separated the two germline ends. CDR3 length: 15 residues.